A single sample is the source of the 30 T cell receptor beta chains below, sequenced in a study of regulatory T cells in long-lasting Graves disease. This sample's time point: newly diagnosed GD, antithyroid drugs for less than 3 months. PBMC RNA served as the TCR library source. Library construction for TCR beta used iRepertoire HTBI primers and Arm-PCR of CDR3 regions. Each CDR3 protein gets one entry after TCRdb re-called the multiplex PCR reads with MiXCR. The data show 360,000 or so distinct CDR3 sequences, with roughly 12% seen just once and approximately 17% held by the top ten. Another study also made use of these data, one on T cells in Graves' hyperthyroidism and ophthalmopathy.

The sample consisted of peripheral blood mononuclear cells (PBMCs), taken at new diagnosis, from a patient treated with antithyroid drugs. All receptors come from a woman aged 18-29 years with Graves disease.

The rearrangement joins TRBV7-9 to TRBJ1-1; D not certain. There are 10 residues in the CDR3. V lost 3 bases and J 13 bases, leaving 9 bases between the germline ends. The germline CDR1 and CDR2 sequences are SEHNR and FQNEAQ (reference sequence). Here the CDR3 DNA reads TGTGCCAGCAGCTTGGGGAGGGTTTTCTTT. This codes for CASSLGRVFF. The full variable domain, its missing parts supplied by reference TRBV7-9 and TRBJ1-1, is DTGVSQNPRHKITKRGQNVTFRCDPISEHNRLYWYRQTLGQGPEFLTYFQNEAQLEKSRLLSDRFSAERPKGSFSTLEIQRTEQGDSAMYLCASSLGRVFFGQGTRLTVV.

This clonotype came up many times. The CDR3 loop is CASSQAAGTEAFF. As DNA, the CDR3 is TGTGCCAGCAGCCAAGCGGCGGGGACTGAAGCTTTCTTT. This chain links TRBV14 with TRBJ1-1; no definite D call. V shed 1 base and J shed 5 bases, with 8 bases lying between them. CDR1 and CDR2 from the germline V gene are SGHDN and FVKESK. CDR3 size: 13 residues. Together with reference TRBV14 and TRBJ1-1, the CDR3 gives the full variable domain: EAGVTQFPSHSVIEKGQTVTLRCDPISGHDNLYWYRRVMGKEIKFLLHFVKESKQDESGMPNNRFLAERTGGTYSTLKVQPAELEDSGVYFCASSQAAGTEAFFGQGTRLTVV.

This chain joins TRBV2 and TRBJ2-3, with D tentatively TRBD1 (5 bases). From germline, CDR1 is SNHLY and CDR2 FYNNEI. The CDR3 spans 15 residues. The V and J ends lost 3 bases and 7 bases respectively, with 17 bases between them. The CDR3 is CASSDRRIGVNTQYF. In DNA, the CDR3 is TGTGCCAGCAGTGACCGCCGGATAGGGGTAAATACGCAGTATTTT. The variable domain in full, completed from reference TRBV2 and TRBJ2-3, reads EPEVTQTPSHQVTQMGQEVILRCVPISNHLYFYWYRQILGQKVEFLVSFYNNEISEKSEIFDDQFSVERPDGSNFTLKIRSTKLEDSAMYFCASSDRRIGVNTQYFGPGTRLTVL.

The table lists this clonotype with a few counts. V gene TRBV4-3 combines with J gene TRBJ2-1; 7 bases map to TRBD2. Germline V gives CDR1 LGHNA, CDR2 YSLEER. After removal of 0 bases from V and 6 bases from J, the junction contained 11 bases not matched to a gene. The CDR3 has 17 amino acids. The CDR3 DNA reads TGCGCCAGCAGCCAAGATGGGGCGGGAGATTCAGTCAATGAGCAGTTCTTC. This codes for CASSQDGAGDSVNEQFF.

In its sample, this clonotype was seen many times. V gene TRBV4-3 combines with J gene TRBJ1-2, with TRBD1 identical over 10 bases. Germline CDR1 reads LGHNA; CDR2 reads YSLEER. J was trimmed by 3 bases and V by 4 bases; bases with no gene match: 11. The CDR3 has 17 residues. CDR3 sequence (DNA): TGCGCCAGCAGCCCGCATAGTTGGACAGGGGGAGACTATGGCTACACCTTC. Its translation is CASSPHSWTGGDYGYTF.

This chain uses TRBV7-2 with TRBJ2-3; D gene unclear. This CDR3 is 12 amino acids long. Between the trimmed V and J ends, which lost 3 bases and 4 bases, there was a span of 5 bases. Germline-derived CDR1 and CDR2 are SGHTA and FQGNSA. For the CDR3, the DNA is TGTGCCAGCAGCTTTCACGCAGATACGCAGTATTTT. Protein sequence: CASSFHADTQYF. The full variable domain, with the rest looked up from reference TRBV7-2 and TRBJ2-3, is GAGVSQSPSNKVTEKGKDVELRCDPISGHTALYWYRQSLGQGLEFLIYFQGNSAPDKSGLPSDRFSAERTGGSVSTLTIQRTQQEDSAVYLCASSFHADTQYFGPGTRLTVL.

The chain is built from TRBV4-3 and TRBJ2-7, with D possibly matching TRBD1 (5 bases). This CDR3 is built from 15 residues. The V gene's germline CDR1 is LGHNA and CDR2 YSLEER. V lost 0 bases and J lost 2, with 11 bases in between. CDR3 coding DNA: TGCGCCAGCAGCCAAGATAGGGCAGGGCCCTACGAGCAGTACTTC. Residues: CASSQDRAGPYEQYF.

This clonotype was found many times. The gene calls are TRBV29-1 and TRBJ2-3; D could derive from TRBD1 or TRBD2 (5 bases each). The length of the CDR3 is 14 residues. CDR1 is SQVTM and CDR2 is ANQGSEA in the germline V gene. V lost 2 bases and J lost 1, with 10 bases in between. This CDR3 is CSVERGVGTDTQYF. The CDR3 bases are TGCAGCGTTGAAAGGGGAGTAGGCACAGATACGCAGTATTTT.

This clonotype came up many times. This chain uses TRBV28 with TRBJ2-3; perhaps TRBD1 as D (6 bases). CDR3 length: 14 residues. V was cut by 6 bases and J by 2 bases, with 12 bases left in between. CDR1 is MDHEN and CDR2 is SYDVKM in the germline V gene. CDR3 coding DNA: TGTGCCAGCAGGAGGACAGCTAACACAGATACGCAGTATTTT. Protein product: CASRRTANTDTQYF.

The chain joins TRBV2 to TRBJ1-6; the D is unclear. Germline CDR1 is SNHLY and CDR2 is FYNNEI. The CDR3 is 16 residues long. The V end lost 7 bases, the J end lost 7 bases, and 20 bases lay between the germline ends. The DNA of the CDR3 is TGTGCCAGCACCACCCCTTGGGAGGGTGTGAATTCACCCCTCCACTTT. The encoded protein is CASTTPWEGVNSPLHF.

This clonotype occurred many times. This chain uses TRBV20-1 with TRBJ2-7; D may be TRBD1 (6 bases). CDR3 length: 13 residues. Germline values: CDR1 DFQATT, CDR2 SNEGSKA (reference sequence). Trimming took off 7 bases at V and 0 bases at J, with 13 bases between the two ends. CDR3 protein: CSVRRGGSYEQYF. DNA for the CDR3: TGCAGTGTCAGACGAGGGGGCTCCTACGAGCAGTACTTC.

This clonotype has just a few counts. The chain has TRBV19 and TRBJ1-1; D is unresolved. CDR1 is LNHDA and CDR2 is SQIVND in the germline V gene (reference sequence). This CDR3 is 13 amino acids long. Trimming shortened V by 3 bases and J by 5 bases, and 10 bases separated the two germline ends. Here the CDR3 reads CASSIEWFTEAFF. CDR3 sequence (DNA): TGTGCCAGTAGTATTGAGTGGTTTACTGAAGCTTTCTTT.

This clonotype was counted at least ten times. V and J are TRBV20-1 and TRBJ2-7; 8 bases fit TRBD1. The CDR3 consists of 14 residues. V dropped 3 bases and J dropped 0; count of bases not matched to a gene: 4. Germline V gives CDR1 DFQATT, CDR2 SNEGSKA (reference sequence). The CDR3 loop is CSASNTGGSYEQYV. CDR3 nucleotide sequence: TGCAGTGCTAGTAATACAGGGGGCTCCTACGAGCAGTACGTC.

This clonotype was counted ten times or more. The chain combines TRBV3-1 with TRBJ1-1; a weak D match, TRBD1 (5 bases). Germline CDR1 LGHDT, CDR2 YNNKEL (reference sequence). Trimming removed 6 bases at V and 1 base at J, with 18 bases between. This CDR3 is 16 amino acids long. CDR3 loop: CASSELGRLKNTEAFF. CDR3 DNA: TGTGCCAGCAGTGAGCTGGGACGACTGAAGAACACTGAAGCTTTCTTT.

The table lists this clonotype with many counts. The chain carries TRBV18 and TRBJ2-3; D remains unclear. This CDR3 spans 15 amino acids. Germline V gene data show CDR1 as KGHSH and CDR2 as LQKENI. The V and J ends lost 0 bases and 2 bases respectively, with 9 bases between them. The CDR3 DNA reads TGTGCCAGCTCACCACCTATCAGGCACACAGATACGCAGTATTTT. This encodes CASSPPIRHTDTQYF.

Many counts were recorded for this clonotype. V is TRBV20-1 and J is TRBJ2-7; perhaps D is TRBD1 or TRBD2 (5 bases each). The CDR3 is 13 amino acids. The V gene's germline CDR1 is DFQATT and CDR2 SNEGSKA (reference sequence). Deletions cut 1 base from V and 5 bases from J, with 12 bases between. Here the CDR3 reads CSARVGSGHEQYF. The CDR3 coding sequence is TGCAGTGCTAGAGTGGGGTCGGGGCACGAGCAGTACTTC.

This clonotype was seen repeatedly, ten times or more. The rearrangement links TRBV14 to TRBJ2-1, with 9 bases that match TRBD1. Germline trimming cut 1 base from V and 3 bases from J; bases unmatched to any gene: 7. CDR3 length: 17 residues. Germline CDR1 and CDR2: SGHDN and FVKESK. CDR3 sequence (DNA): TGTGCCAGCAGCCAAGGAGTGGGGGACAGGGTCTACAATGAGCAGTTCTTC. Its translation is CASSQGVGDRVYNEQFF.

The chain has TRBV11-2 and TRBJ2-2; TRBD1 agrees at 7 bases. Trimming cost V 5 bases and J 7 bases; bases outside gene matches: 10. This CDR3 spans 15 amino acids. Looked up from germline, CDR1 is SGHAT and CDR2 is FQNNGV. CDR3 loop: CASSRDSSLSGELFF. The CDR3 coding sequence is TGTGCCAGCAGCAGGGACAGCTCACTCAGCGGGGAGCTGTTTTTT.

This clonotype was detected many times. The chain recombines TRBV20-1 with TRBJ2-7; TRBD1 agrees at 7 bases. Germline V gives CDR1 DFQATT, CDR2 SNEGSKA (reference sequence). V trimming: 0 bases; J trimming: 3 bases; junction bases outside the gene matches: 14. The CDR3 spans 17 residues. The CDR3 coding sequence is TGCAGTGCTAGAGATTTACCAGGGACAGCCGATTACTACGAGCAGTACTTC. It encodes CSARDLPGTADYYEQYF.

The chain links TRBV20-1 to TRBJ2-7; 16 bases match TRBD2. The CDR3 sequence is 18 residues long. The junction had 18 bases not matched to a gene; V was cut back by 6 bases and J by 7 bases. CDR1 DFQATT and CDR2 SNEGSKA come from the germline V gene (reference sequence). CDR3 DNA sequence: TGCAGTGCAAATCCGGGACTAGCGGGAGGGGGATTTCGGCGGGAGCAGTACTTC. As protein: CSANPGLAGGGFRREQYF.

This clonotype was seen at least ten times. The V call is TRBV12-3 or TRBV12-4, the J call TRBJ1-4, with D tentatively TRBD1 (5 bases). V dropped 4 bases and J dropped 0 bases, with 12 bases sitting between them. The CDR3 is 16 amino acids. CDR3 protein: CASSWWGLATNEKLFF. The CDR3 DNA is TGTGCCAGCAGTTGGTGGGGCCTTGCAACTAATGAAAAACTGTTTTTT.

V usage is TRBV9 and J usage is TRBJ2-2, with 8 nucleotides matching TRBD2. J lost 5 bases, V lost 3 bases, and 3 bases had no gene match. The V gene's germline CDR1 is SGDLS and CDR2 YYNGEE. The CDR3 spans 14 residues. CDR3 residues: CASSGLAITGELFF. The CDR3 DNA is TGTGCCAGCAGCGGACTAGCGATAACCGGGGAGCTGTTTTTT. The entire variable domain, with the rest obtained from reference TRBV9 and TRBJ2-2, is as follows: DSGVTQTPKHLITATGQRVTLRCSPRSGDLSVYWYQQSLDQGLQFLIQYYNGEERAKGNILERFSAQQFPDLHSELNLSSLELGDSALYFCASSGLAITGELFFGEGSRLTVL.

The V and J genes are TRBV7-9 and TRBJ2-7; D call uncertain. The CDR3 runs to 13 residues. V was cut by 4 bases and J by 9 bases, with 16 bases left in between. From germline, CDR1 is SEHNR and CDR2 FQNEAQ (reference sequence). Here the CDR3 reads CASSSRTPLAQYV. CDR3 in DNA: TGTGCCAGCAGCTCGAGGACCCCTCTTGCGCAGTACGTC.

This clonotype was counted many times. The rearrangement joins TRBV28 to TRBJ1-1; 7 nucleotides align to TRBD1. Trimming removed 8 bases from V and 11 bases from J; junction bases left unmatched: 14. The CDR3 is 13 amino acids. Germline lookup yields CDR1 MDHEN and CDR2 SYDVKM. The CDR3: CASCIKTGHIAFF. CDR3 nucleotides: TGTGCCAGCTGTATCAAGACAGGGCACATCGCTTTCTTT.

This clonotype showed up just once. A read error may explain this, as a much larger clone is one base away. The rearrangement uses TRBV30 and TRBJ2-1; possibly TRBD2 for D (6 bases). TRBJ2-5 explains the end of the DNA better; the J call may be wrong. CDR1 is GTSNPN, CDR2 SVGIG, per germline (reference sequence). The CDR3 spans 14 residues. CDR3 nucleotide sequence: TGTGCCTGGAGTAGGGCTAGCGAGGGCGAGGCCCAGTACTTC. Encoded protein: CAWSRASEGEAQYF.

This clonotype was seen at least ten times. The chain couples TRBV6-5 to TRBJ1-1; D is undetermined. Per germline, CDR1 MNHEY and CDR2 SVGAGI. Trimming removed 0 bases at V and 4 bases at J, with 9 bases between. This CDR3 spans 14 amino acids. The DNA of the CDR3 is TGTGCCAGCAGTTACTCGATTTTGAGCACTGAAGCTTTCTTT. Residues: CASSYSILSTEAFF.

Note on this clonotype: Likely a read error: the CDR3 ends without its conserved phenylalanine or tryptophan. The DNA is left out, because the CDR3 cannot be placed on it with certainty; the CDR3 is given as TCRdb lists it. The chain carries TRBV28 and TRBJ2-7; the D segment call TRBD1 is taken from the table without a DNA check. Germline-derived CDR1 and CDR2 are MDHEN and SYDVKM. The CDR3 length is 8 residues, termini included. The CDR3 is CASSSAPG.

In this sample, this clonotype turned up many times. The chain is built from TRBV6-1 and TRBJ1-1, with 7 bases fitting TRBD1. Germline trimming cut 6 bases from V and 5 bases from J; bases unmatched to any gene: 6. This CDR3 is built from 13 residues. CDR1 MNHNS and CDR2 SASEGT come from the germline V gene. This chain's CDR3 is CASSRDSMTEAFF. The CDR3 region has the DNA TGTGCCAGCAGCCGGGACAGTATGACTGAAGCTTTCTTT.

This clonotype turned up a few times. Written as DNA, the CDR3 is TGTGCCAGCAGCCACCGGGGAGGCAATGAGCAGTTCTTC. Its translation is CASSHRGGNEQFF. The chain carries TRBV3-1 and TRBJ2-1; a possible D gene is TRBD2 (6 bases). CDR1 LGHDT and CDR2 YNNKEL come from the germline V gene (reference sequence). Trimming stripped 3 bases from V and 6 bases from J, with 9 bases between. The CDR3 covers 13 residues.

The chain uses TRBV19 and TRBJ2-7; no clear D gene. V was trimmed by 1 base and J by 6 bases, leaving 4 bases between them. Germline V gives CDR1 LNHDA, CDR2 SQIVND (reference sequence). This CDR3 region has 11 residues. CDR3 sequence: CASSIGGEQYF. The CDR3 DNA reads TGTGCCAGTAGTATAGGGGGCGAGCAGTACTTC.